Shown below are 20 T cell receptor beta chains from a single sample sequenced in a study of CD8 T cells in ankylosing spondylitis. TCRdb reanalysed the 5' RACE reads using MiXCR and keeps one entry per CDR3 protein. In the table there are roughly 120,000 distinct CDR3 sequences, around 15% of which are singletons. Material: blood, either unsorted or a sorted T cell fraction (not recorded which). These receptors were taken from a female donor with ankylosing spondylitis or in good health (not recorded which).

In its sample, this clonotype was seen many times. The CDR3 DNA follows: TGTGCTAGTGGTTTGGAACTTTCCGGGGGCAGTTTCTATGGCTACACCTTC. It codes for CASGLELSGGSFYGYTF. This rearrangement joins TRBV12-5 to TRBJ1-2; possible D gene TRBD1, 6 bases. CDR1 is LGHNT, CDR2 FRNRAP, per germline. V was cut by 1 base and J by 4 bases, with 19 bases left in between. The CDR3 runs to 17 residues.

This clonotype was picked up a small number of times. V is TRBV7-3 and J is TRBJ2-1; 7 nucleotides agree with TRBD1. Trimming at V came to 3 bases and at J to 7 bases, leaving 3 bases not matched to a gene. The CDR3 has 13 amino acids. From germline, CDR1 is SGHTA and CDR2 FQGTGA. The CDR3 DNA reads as TGTGCCAGCAGCTTCGACAGGGAAAATGAGCAGTTCTTC. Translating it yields CASSFDRENEQFF.

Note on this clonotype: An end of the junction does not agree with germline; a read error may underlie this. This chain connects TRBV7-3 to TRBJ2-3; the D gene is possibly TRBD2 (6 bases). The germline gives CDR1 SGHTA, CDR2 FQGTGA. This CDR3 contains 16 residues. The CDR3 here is CASSLKRGMGLDMQYF. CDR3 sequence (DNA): TGTGCCAGCAGCTTAAAACGGGGGATGGGTTTGGATATGCAGTATTTT. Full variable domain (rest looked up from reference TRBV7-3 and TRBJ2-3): GAGVSQTPSNKVTEKGKYVELRCDPISGHTALYWYRQSLGQGPEFLIYFQGTGAADDSGLPNDRFFAVRPEGSVSTLKIQRTERGDSAVYLCASSLKRGMGLDMQYFGPGTRLTVL.

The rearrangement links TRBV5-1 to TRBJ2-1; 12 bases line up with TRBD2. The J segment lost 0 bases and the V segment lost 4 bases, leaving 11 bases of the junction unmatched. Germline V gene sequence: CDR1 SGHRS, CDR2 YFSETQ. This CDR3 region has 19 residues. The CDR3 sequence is CASSGPGLAGTSSYNEQFF. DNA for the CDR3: TGCGCCAGCAGCGGACCGGGACTAGCGGGCACAAGCTCCTACAATGAGCAGTTCTTC.

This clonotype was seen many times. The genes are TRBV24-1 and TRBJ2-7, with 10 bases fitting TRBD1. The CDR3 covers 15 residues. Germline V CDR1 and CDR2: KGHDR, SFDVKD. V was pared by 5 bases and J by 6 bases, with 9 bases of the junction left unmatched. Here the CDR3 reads CATSARDRGLGEQYF. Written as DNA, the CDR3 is TGTGCCACCAGTGCTAGGGACAGGGGACTCGGCGAGCAGTACTTC.

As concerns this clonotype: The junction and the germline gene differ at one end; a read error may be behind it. This chain's CDR3 is CAGSSPGGYLNTGELFF. DNA of the CDR3: TGTGCCGGCAGTTCCCCCGGCGGTTACCTGAACACCGGGGAGCTGTTTTTT. The chain combines TRBV28 with TRBJ2-2; D remains unclear. CDR1 is MDHEN and CDR2 is SYDVKM in the germline V gene. CDR3 length: 17 amino acids. Together with reference TRBV28 and TRBJ2-2, the CDR3 gives the full variable domain: DVKVTQSSRYLVKRTGEKVFLECVQDMDHENMFWYRQDPGLGLRLIYFSYDVKMKEKGDIPEGYSVSREKKERFSLILESASTNQTSMYLCAGSSPGGYLNTGELFFGEGSRLTVL.

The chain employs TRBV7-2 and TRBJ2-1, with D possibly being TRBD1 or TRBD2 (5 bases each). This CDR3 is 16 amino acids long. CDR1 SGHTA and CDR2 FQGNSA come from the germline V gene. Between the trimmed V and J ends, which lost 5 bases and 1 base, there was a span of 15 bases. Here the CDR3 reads CASSATGTLSYNEQFF. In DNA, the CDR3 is TGTGCCAGCAGCGCGACCGGGACCCTGTCCTACAATGAGCAGTTCTTC.

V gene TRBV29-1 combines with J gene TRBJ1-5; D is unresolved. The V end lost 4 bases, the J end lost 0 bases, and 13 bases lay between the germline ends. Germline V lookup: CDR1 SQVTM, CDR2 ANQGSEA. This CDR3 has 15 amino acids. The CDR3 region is CSVVAGLYSNQPQHF. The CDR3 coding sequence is TGCAGCGTTGTGGCAGGTCTCTATAGCAATCAGCCCCAGCATTTT.

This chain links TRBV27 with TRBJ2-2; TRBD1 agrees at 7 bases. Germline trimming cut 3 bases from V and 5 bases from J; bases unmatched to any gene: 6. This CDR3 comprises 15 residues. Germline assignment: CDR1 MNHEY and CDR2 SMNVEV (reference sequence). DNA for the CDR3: TGTGCCAGCAGTTTTACAGGGGTGAGGACCGGGGAGCTGTTTTTT. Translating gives CASSFTGVRTGELFF.

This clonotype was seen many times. CDR3 loop: CASSLLLGGADTQYF. The CDR3 DNA reads TGTGCCAGCAGCTTATTGCTGGGAGGAGCAGATACGCAGTATTTT. This chain connects TRBV7-9 to TRBJ2-3; a possible D gene is TRBD2 (6 bases). Germline V gene sequence: CDR1 SEHNR, CDR2 FQNEAQ (reference sequence). The V end was cut by 2 bases, the J end by 4 bases, with 13 bases between. This CDR3 is 15 amino acids long.

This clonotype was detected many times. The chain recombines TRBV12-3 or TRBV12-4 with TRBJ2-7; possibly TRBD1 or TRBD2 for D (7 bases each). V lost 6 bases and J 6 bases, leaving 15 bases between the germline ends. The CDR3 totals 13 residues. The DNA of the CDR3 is TGTGCCAGCAGCCCCACAGGGGAGGGCGAGCAGTACTTC. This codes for CASSPTGEGEQYF.

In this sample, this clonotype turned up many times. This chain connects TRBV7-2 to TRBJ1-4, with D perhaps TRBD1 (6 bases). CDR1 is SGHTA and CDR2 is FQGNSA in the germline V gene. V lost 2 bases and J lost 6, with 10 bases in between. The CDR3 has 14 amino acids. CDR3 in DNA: TGTGCCAGCAGCTTAAGGGGGATGGATGAAAAACTGTTTTTT. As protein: CASSLRGMDEKLFF.

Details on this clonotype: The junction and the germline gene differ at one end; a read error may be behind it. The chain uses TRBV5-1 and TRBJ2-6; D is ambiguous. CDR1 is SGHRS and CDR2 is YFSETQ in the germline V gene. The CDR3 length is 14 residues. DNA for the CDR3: TGCGCCGGCAGCTTAAATACTGGGGCCAACGTCCTGACTTTC. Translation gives CAGSLNTGANVLTF.

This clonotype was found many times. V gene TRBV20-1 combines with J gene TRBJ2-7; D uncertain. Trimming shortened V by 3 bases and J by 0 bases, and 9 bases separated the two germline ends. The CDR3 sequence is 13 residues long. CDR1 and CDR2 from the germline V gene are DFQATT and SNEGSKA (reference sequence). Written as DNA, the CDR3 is TGCAGTGCTAGTTCTACAGTCTCCTACGAGCAGTACTTC. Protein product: CSASSTVSYEQYF.

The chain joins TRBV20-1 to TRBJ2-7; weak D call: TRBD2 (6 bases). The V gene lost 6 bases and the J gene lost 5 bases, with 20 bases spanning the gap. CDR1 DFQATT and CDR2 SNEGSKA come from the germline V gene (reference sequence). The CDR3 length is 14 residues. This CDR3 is CSAHRPEGFDEQYF. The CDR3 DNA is TGCAGTGCCCACCGCCCGGAGGGTTTCGACGAGCAGTACTTC.

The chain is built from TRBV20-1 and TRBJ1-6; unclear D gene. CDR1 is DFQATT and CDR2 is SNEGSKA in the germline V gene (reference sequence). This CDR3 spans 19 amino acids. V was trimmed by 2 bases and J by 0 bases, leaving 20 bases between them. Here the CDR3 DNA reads TGCAGTGCTAGAAACCCAAGGAAGAAAGGGAGCTCCTATAATTCACCCCTCCACTTT. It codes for CSARNPRKKGSSYNSPLHF.

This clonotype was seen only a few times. Here the CDR3 DNA reads TGTGCCAGCAGTTTAGTCAGTATGAACACTGAAGCTTTCTTT. Translated: CASSLVSMNTEAFF. The gene calls are TRBV28 and TRBJ1-1; D is ambiguous. V was pared by 2 bases and J by 0 bases, with 7 bases between. CDR1 is MDHEN and CDR2 is SYDVKM in the germline V gene. The CDR3 sequence is 14 residues long.

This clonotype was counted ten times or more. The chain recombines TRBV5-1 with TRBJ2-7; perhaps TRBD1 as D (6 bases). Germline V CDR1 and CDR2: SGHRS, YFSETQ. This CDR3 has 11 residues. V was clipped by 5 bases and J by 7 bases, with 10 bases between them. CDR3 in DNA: TGCGCCAGCAGTTCTGACAGGGAGCAGTACTTC. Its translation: CASSSDREQYF.

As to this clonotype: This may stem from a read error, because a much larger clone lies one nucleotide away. This chain's CDR3 is CASSLATANTIYF. CDR3 coding DNA: TGTGCCAGCAGTTTAGCTACTGCAAACACCATATATTTT. This chain uses TRBV12-3 or TRBV12-4 with TRBJ1-3; D is unclear. This CDR3 comprises 13 residues. Trimming shortened V by 0 bases and J by 6 bases, and 6 bases separated the two germline ends.

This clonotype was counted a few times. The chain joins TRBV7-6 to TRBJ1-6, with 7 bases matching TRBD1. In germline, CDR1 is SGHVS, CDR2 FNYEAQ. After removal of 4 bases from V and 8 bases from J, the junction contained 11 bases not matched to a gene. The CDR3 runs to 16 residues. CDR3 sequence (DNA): TGTGCCAGCAGCTCCTCTTCGACAGGGCGAGATTCACCCCTCCACTTT. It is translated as CASSSSSTGRDSPLHF. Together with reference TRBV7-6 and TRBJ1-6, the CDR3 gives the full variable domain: GAGVSQSPRYKVTKRGQDVALRCDPISGHVSLYWYRQALGQGPEFLTYFNYEAQQDKSGLPNDRFSAERPEGSISTLTIQRTEQRDSAMYRCASSSSSTGRDSPLHFGNGTRLTVT.